A single T cell receptor beta chain is shown here with its context. What it recognizes is unknown. Repertoires were generated with immunoSEQ multiplex PCR, while TCRdb's copy carries only in-frame clones and drops some. The data contain around 120,000 clones, about 94% of them seen just once; the ten biggest clones take up more than 2%. This specimen comes from a study of T cell responses to AZD1222 COVID-19 vaccine. On the study more broadly: Investigators merged groups given second doses at roughly 4 or roughly 12 weeks. Study-wide findings and caveats: Clonal diversity may have been underestimated, and the donors were mostly white British, with more females than males. Rises in breadth and depth of Spike-specific TCRs came after two AZD1222 doses. Regions 160-218 and 743-854 held dominance among vaccine-associated CD4 TCRs, which spanned spike.

V was clipped by 0 bases and J by 9 bases, with 9 bases between them. Germline V lookup: CDR1 MNHEY, CDR2 SMNVEV (reference sequence). This CDR3 spans 14 amino acids. Sample: peripheral blood, taken on day 0 of AZD1222 vaccination. The sequence derives from an adult in good health. The V and J genes are TRBV27 and TRBJ1-6; no firm D call. In DNA form, the CDR3 reads TGTGCCAGCAGTTTATCGGACTCCTCTTCACCCCTCCACTTT. Amino acid sequence: CASSLSDSSSPLHF.